This passage covers 6 T cell receptor beta chains from one sample sequenced in a study of blood T cell repertoires in COVID-19. The protocol was immunoSEQ multiplex PCR, while the TCRdb copy is restricted to in-frame clones and leaves out a portion. The table has over 200,000 clones, 83% seen once. Sequencing was done on a sample of peripheral blood. The receptors shown here come from a woman in her forties with active or convalescent COVID-19.

In this sample, this clone turned up a few times. The V gene is TRBV2, the J gene TRBJ2-2; a possible D gene is TRBD1 (6 bases). V was pared by 9 bases and J by 5 bases, with 7 bases between. The CDR3 has 11 residues. The germline V gene encodes CDR1 SNHLY and CDR2 FYNNEI. CDR3 coding DNA: TGTGCCAGAGGACAGACCGGGGAGCTGTTTTTT. Its protein is CARGQTGELFF.

This clone has only a few counts. This chain's CDR3 is CAWSVGTPRRQPQHF. CDR3 bases: TGTGCCTGGAGTGTAGGAACTCCGCGGAGGCAGCCCCAGCATTTT. The rearrangement joins TRBV30 to TRBJ1-5; D uncertain. Germline CDR1 and CDR2: GTSNPN and SVGIG (reference sequence). Trimming shortened V by 0 bases and J by 7 bases, and 16 bases separated the two germline ends. The CDR3 is 15 amino acids.

The rearrangement joins TRBV5-4 to TRBJ2-2; maybe TRBD2 (5 bases). The CDR3 sequence is 16 residues long. Trimming took 2 bases from V and 3 from J, leaving 14 bases between them. Germline lookup yields CDR1 SGHNT and CDR2 YYREEE (reference sequence). Here the CDR3 reads CASSFPGSRDTGELFF. Here the CDR3 DNA reads TGTGCCAGCAGCTTTCCGGGGAGCCGGGACACCGGGGAGCTGTTTTTT.

This chain joins TRBV19 and TRBJ2-1; D is possibly TRBD2 (5 bases). Trimming stripped 3 bases from V and 8 bases from J, with 11 bases between. Germline CDR1 and CDR2: LNHDA and SQIVND (reference sequence). This CDR3 has 13 residues. In DNA form, the CDR3 reads TGTGCCAGTAGTATTCGGGGAGTAGATGAGCAGTTCTTC. Residues: CASSIRGVDEQFF.

The rearrangement joins TRBV7-9 to TRBJ2-5, with D perhaps TRBD1 (5 bases). CDR1 and CDR2 (germline): SEHNR, FQNEAQ (reference sequence). CDR3 length: 14 amino acids. V gave up 5 bases and J gave up 5 bases, with 15 bases separating them. CDR3 bases: TGTGCCAGCAGCCCATCGACAGATTGGGAGACCCAGTACTTC. This translates into CASSPSTDWETQYF.

This clone was detected only a few times. This chain uses TRBV2 with TRBJ1-5; tentative D call: TRBD1 (6 bases). The CDR3 runs 13 residues. Germline loops: CDR1 SNHLY, CDR2 FYNNEI. The ends were cut back, 6 bases at V and 5 bases at J, with 11 bases in the middle. CDR3 region: CASRGGGYQPQHF. The DNA for the CDR3 is TGTGCCAGCAGGGGAGGGGGTTATCAGCCCCAGCATTTT.